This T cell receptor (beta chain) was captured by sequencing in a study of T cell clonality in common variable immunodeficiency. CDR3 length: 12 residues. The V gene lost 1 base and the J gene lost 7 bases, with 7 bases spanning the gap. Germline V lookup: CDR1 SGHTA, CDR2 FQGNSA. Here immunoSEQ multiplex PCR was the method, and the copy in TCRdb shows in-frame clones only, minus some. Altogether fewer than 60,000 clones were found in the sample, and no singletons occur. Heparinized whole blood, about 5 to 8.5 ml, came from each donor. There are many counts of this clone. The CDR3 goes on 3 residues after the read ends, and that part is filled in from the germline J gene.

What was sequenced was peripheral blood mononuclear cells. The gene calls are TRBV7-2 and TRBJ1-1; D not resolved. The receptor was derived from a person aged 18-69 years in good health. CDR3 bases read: TGTGCCAGCAGCTTAGGCAGAAATGAA. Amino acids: CASSLGRNE. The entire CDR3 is CASSLGRNEAFF.